These T cell receptor beta chains were read from a single sample in a study of patients and donors after allogeneic stem cell transplantation. MiXCR was run by TCRdb on the RT-PCR reads, yielding one entry per CDR3 protein. The sample lists 800,000 to 1,000,000 distinct CDR3 sequences, 15% to 20% occurring once. The sample consisted of blood, either unsorted or a sorted T cell fraction (not recorded which). The receptors derive from a human donor who was either an allogeneic HSCT recipient or a stem cell or donor lymphocyte infusion donor (not recorded which). It is not recorded whose cells these are; they may come from a transplant donor. CDR3s leave out the opening cysteine and the closing phenylalanine or tryptophan. Clone size is given for some rows only: seen once, a few or many times, or a class if the clone is expanded.

>NA|TRBJ2-3|TRBV15
ATSRDRQSPDTQY
>few|TRBJ1-3|TRBV7-9
ASSRLTTLGDTIY
>few|TRBJ2-1|TRBV27
ASSHEGETYNEQF
>NA|TRBJ2-3|TRBV6-1
ASSGPPSTDTQY
>NA|TRBJ2-7|TRBV7-9
ASSLGVPEQY
>few|TRBJ1-2|TRBV5-6
ASSLDPWTEDGYT
>many|TRBJ2-3|TRBV12-3/TRBV12-4
ASKLAGAGDTQY
>few|TRBJ2-3|TRBV15
ATSRPKPGQGASNTQY
>few|TRBJ2-1|TRBV6-1
ASSRLATYNEQF
>NA|TRBJ1-3|TRBV20-1
SARGDTSSGNTIY
>few|TRBJ1-5|TRBV27
ASSGQGYQPQH
>many|TRBJ1-2|TRBV6-2/TRBV6-3
ASRPGTYGYT
>many|TRBJ2-5|TRBV12-3/TRBV12-4
ASSPAGLGETQY
>NA|TRBJ1-2|TRBV29-1
SVRRQANYGYT
>few|TRBJ2-1|TRBV20-1
SATYGQGANEQF
>few|TRBJ2-7|TRBV7-2
ASSLSGTSGFPYEQY
>few|TRBJ1-3|TRBV7-9
ASSYLTGTGNTIY
>few|TRBJ2-1|TRBV20-1
SANPQRGGQEF
>NA|TRBJ1-4|TRBV20-1
SANQGERGEKLF
>NA|TRBJ2-7|TRBV3-1
ASSQDLWDGYEQY
>few|TRBJ2-4|TRBV6-1
ASTTSGSTRAKNIQY
>NA|TRBJ1-1|TRBV5-1
ASSLVGRGMNTEAF
>NA|TRBJ2-7|TRBV9
ASSVEGAGRDEQY
>NA|TRBJ1-6|TRBV18
ASSPLLTNNSPLH
>NA|TRBJ2-3|TRBV5-6
ASSLFTGGVTDTQY
>NA|TRBJ1-4|TRBV7-9
ASSYPGHRF
>NA|TRBJ1-1|TRBV7-3
ASSRGLMNTEAF
>many|TRBJ2-4|TRBV12-3/TRBV12-4
ASSLSGGRVVKNIQY
>many|TRBJ1-5|TRBV12-3/TRBV12-4
ASSSGNQPQH
>NA|TRBJ2-3|TRBV18
ASSPRDTRDTQY
>NA|TRBJ2-1|TRBV7-9
ASSSDRSYNEQF
>NA|TRBJ1-1|TRBV10-3
AITDPRAGDTEAF
>few|TRBJ1-2|TRBV29-1
SVDRQGANYGYT
>few|TRBJ1-6|TRBV5-1
ASKALEENNSPLH
>NA|TRBJ1-2|TRBV6-6
ASSRQVNYGYT
>many|TRBJ1-6|TRBV12-3/TRBV12-4
ASTSWTEINSPLH
>NA|TRBJ1-2|TRBV4-1
ASSHPRGGHYGYT
>NA|TRBJ1-1|TRBV29-1
SVRGGGNTEAF
>few|TRBJ2-1|TRBV7-2
ASSSIAGTGNEQF
>many|TRBJ1-1|TRBV12-3/TRBV12-4
ASSRDWGTEAF
>few|TRBJ2-3|TRBV9
ASSVLEGLSTDTQY
>NA|TRBJ2-1|TRBV15
ATSRSGRTPYNEQF
>NA|TRBJ1-6|TRBV2
ASREDNSPLH
>NA|TRBJ2-5|TRBV15
ATSRVALGQETQY
>few|TRBJ2-2|TRBV5-1
ASSQTGFGPGELF
>many|TRBJ2-3|TRBV5-1
ASSLDRSTDTQY
>NA|TRBJ2-1|TRBV30
ALSRGPYNEQF
>many|TRBJ2-3|TRBV9
ASSVGGGGTDTQY
>NA|TRBJ2-3|TRBV4-2
ASSQRVAGTDTQY
>few|TRBJ1-2|TRBV6-1
ASSDRGDGYT